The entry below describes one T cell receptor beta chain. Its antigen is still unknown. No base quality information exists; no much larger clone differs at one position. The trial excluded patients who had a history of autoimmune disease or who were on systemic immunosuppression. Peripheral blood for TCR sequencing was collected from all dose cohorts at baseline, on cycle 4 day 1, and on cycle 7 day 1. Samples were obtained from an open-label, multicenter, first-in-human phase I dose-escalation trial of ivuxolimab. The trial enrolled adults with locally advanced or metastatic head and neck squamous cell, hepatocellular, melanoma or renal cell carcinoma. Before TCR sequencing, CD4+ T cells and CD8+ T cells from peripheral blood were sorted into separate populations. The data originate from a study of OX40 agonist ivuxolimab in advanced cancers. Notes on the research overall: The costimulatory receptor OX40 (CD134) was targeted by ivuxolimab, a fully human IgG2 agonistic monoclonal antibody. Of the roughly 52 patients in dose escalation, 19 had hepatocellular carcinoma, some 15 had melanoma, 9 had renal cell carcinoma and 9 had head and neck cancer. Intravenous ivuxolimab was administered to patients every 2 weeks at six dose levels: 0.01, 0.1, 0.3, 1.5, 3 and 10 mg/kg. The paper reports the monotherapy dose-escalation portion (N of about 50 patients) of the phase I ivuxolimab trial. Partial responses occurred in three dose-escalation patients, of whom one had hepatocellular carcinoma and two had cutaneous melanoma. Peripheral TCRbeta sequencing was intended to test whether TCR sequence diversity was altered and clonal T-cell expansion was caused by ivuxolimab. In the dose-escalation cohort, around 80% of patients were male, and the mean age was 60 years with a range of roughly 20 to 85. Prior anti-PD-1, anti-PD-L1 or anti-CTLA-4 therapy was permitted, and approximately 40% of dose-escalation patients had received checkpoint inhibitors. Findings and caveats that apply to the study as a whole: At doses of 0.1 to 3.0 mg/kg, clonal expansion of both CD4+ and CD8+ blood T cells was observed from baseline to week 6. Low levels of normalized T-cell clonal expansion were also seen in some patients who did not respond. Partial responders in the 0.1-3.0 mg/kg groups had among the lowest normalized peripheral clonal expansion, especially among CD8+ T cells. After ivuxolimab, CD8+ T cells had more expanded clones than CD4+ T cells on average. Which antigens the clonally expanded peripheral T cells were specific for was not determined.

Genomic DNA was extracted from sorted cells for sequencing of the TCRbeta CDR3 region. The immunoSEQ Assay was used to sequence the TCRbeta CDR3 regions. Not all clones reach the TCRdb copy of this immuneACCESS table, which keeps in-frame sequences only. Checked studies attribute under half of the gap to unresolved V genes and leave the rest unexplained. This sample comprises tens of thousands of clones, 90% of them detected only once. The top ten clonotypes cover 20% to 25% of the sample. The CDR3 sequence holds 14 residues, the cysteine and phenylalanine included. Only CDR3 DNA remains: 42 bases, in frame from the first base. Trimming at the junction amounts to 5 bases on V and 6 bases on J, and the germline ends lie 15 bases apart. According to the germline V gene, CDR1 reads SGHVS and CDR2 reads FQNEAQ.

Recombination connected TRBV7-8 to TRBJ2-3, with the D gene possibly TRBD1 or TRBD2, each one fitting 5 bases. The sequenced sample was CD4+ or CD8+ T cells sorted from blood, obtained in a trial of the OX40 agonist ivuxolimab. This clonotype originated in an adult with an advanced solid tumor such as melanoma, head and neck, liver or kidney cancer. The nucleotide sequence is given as TGTGCCAGCAGCGGGGGTAGTGGCGCGGATACGCAGTATTTT. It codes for CASSGGSGADTQYF.